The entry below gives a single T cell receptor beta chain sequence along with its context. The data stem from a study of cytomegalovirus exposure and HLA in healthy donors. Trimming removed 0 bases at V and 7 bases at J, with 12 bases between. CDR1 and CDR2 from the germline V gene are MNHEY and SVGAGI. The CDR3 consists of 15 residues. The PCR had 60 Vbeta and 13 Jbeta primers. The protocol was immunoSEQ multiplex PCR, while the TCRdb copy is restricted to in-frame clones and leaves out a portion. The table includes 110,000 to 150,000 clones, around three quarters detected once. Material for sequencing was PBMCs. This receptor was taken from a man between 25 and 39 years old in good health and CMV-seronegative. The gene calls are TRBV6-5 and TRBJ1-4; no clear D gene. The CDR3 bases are TGTGCCAGCAGTTACTCAAGGGAGTGGGGTGAAAAACTGTTTTTT. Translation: CASSYSREWGEKLFF.